The clone carrying this T cell receptor beta chain occurred a few times. As yet, its antigen is unknown. This entry belongs to a study of post-analysis software for immune sequencing data. Study-level points and caveats: Roughly 5 TRBV segments, TRBV5-6, TRBV5-1 and TRBV20-1 among them, were found more frequent in patients than controls. Significantly decreased normalized Chao1 diversity was recorded for multiple sclerosis patients relative to controls. Samples sharing a preparation batch grouped tightly together when assessed by F measure.

There are 20 residues in the CDR3. Germline CDR1 reads MNHEY; CDR2 reads SMNVEV (reference sequence). J gave up 3 bases and V 2 bases, and 15 bases lay outside the gene matches. Libraries were made from TCR beta cDNA, and they carried unique molecular identifiers. From about 0.98 to 11 million T cells, roughly 0.5 million cDNA molecules were obtained. TCRdb passed the PCR reads through MiXCR, listing each CDR3 protein once. The repertoire has roughly 410,000 distinct CDR3 sequences, around 33% of them found once; the top ten carry roughly 12%. The material sequenced was blood. The chain employs TRBV27 and TRBJ2-3; 12 bases agree with TRBD2. This TCR was sampled from a girl aged 5-17 years with multiple sclerosis. CDR3 loop: CASSLTPSGGVFSSTDTQYF. The CDR3, as DNA: TGTGCCAGCAGTTTAACTCCTAGCGGGGGGGTATTCTCCTCGACAGATACGCAGTATTTT.